This paragraph covers one T cell receptor beta chain sequence. Its cognate antigen is unknown. The sample holds other DNA sequences that translate to the same CDR3. This record belongs to a study of Ad26.COV2.S vaccination and SARS-CoV-2 variants. Study results and limitations: TCR breadth and depth analyses may have underestimated total T cell responses. Vaccinated individuals (as opposed to placebo recipients) had higher spike-specific TCR breadth.

Using immunoSEQ multiplex PCR, the repertoire was profiled, and TCRdb retains in-frame clones only, with some absent. The sample yields fewer than 500,000 clones, less than 95% seen once. Treatment indicated: about 20 received Ad26.COV2.S at low or high dose, single or two shots; about 5 received placebo; per-sample allocation not given. On day 63 after the first injection, vaccine and placebo recipients gave samples. The material was peripheral blood, obtained in a trial of Ad26.COV2.S vaccine versus placebo. This receptor was taken from a person between 18 and 60 years old who received the Ad26.COV2.S COVID-19 vaccine or a placebo.

The CDR3 DNA reads as TGTGCCAGTAGGCAAGGGCCAACTAATGAAAAACTGTTTTTT. Amino acid sequence: CASRQGPTNEKLFF. This chain joins TRBV19 and TRBJ1-4; no firm D call. The CDR3 sequence is 14 residues long. Germline V gives CDR1 LNHDA, CDR2 SQIVND (reference sequence). The V end lost 6 bases, the J end lost 0 bases, and 8 bases lay between the germline ends.